This TCR beta chain stems from a study of cytomegalovirus exposure and HLA in healthy donors (dated by TCRdb to about 2017). Regarding the research as a whole: A later analysis indicated that the roughly 130 validation repertoires were generated on the platform also employed for the 700 or so repertoires of the first cohort. The aim of the study was to test whether cataloging public T cell receptors could identify signatures of past pathogen exposure. Along with the approximately 650-subject first cohort, a separate validation cohort of around 120 different subjects was used. To predict cytomegalovirus infection status, the study brought together high-throughput TCR immunosequencing, statistical association of individual TCRs with disease status, and machine learning. Broad study findings and their caveats: A total of 150 or so TCR beta chains were listed by the study as associated with cytomegalovirus. A few of the identified cytomegalovirus-associated TCR beta chains were confirmed in vitro to be specific for cytomegalovirus antigens. A later analysis found that TCRs clustered in the first cohort also tended to co-occur in the approximately 120 validation repertoires, with 94% of cluster scores above 0. In both the original and validation cohorts, the classifier was reported to diagnose cytomegalovirus status with high specificity and sensitivity. All 120 or so repertoires were used to score co-occurrence in the validation cohort in a later analysis, because that analysis had no HLA typing for the cohort. Most TCR sequences were seen in very few donors, while some public TCRs were found in many individuals. It was suggested by the authors that the approach could potentially be generalized to other disease states and immunological phenotypes.

In regard to this clone: What antigen it recognizes has not been identified. It has no much larger one-base neighbor in the sample; base qualities were not kept.

The donors belonged to the validation cohort of approximately 130 subjects, which was separate from the roughly 700-subject first cohort. Between the V and J ends, shortened by 4 bases and 8 bases respectively, the junction contains 17 bases. CDR1 and CDR2, per the germline V gene (reference sequence), are LNHDA and SQIVND. The CDR3 has 15 amino acids, counting the end cysteine and phenylalanine. Only CDR3 DNA remains: 45 bases, in frame from the first base. Libraries were made using the immunoSEQ multiplex PCR assay. In the authors' own workflow: A statistical classification framework was built to diagnose cytomegalovirus status from the catalog of TCR beta chain sequences. The clones in this table, taken by TCRdb from immuneACCESS, are in-frame only. Not every clone is retained; where verified, under half of the shortfall comes from an unresolved V gene, and the cause of the rest is unknown. D and trimming were read from the DNA, whereas the V and J calls and clone size are those reported in that table. The sample table lists 250,000 or so clones, roughly 90% of them with a count of one. The ten largest clonotypes hold 0.3% to 0.4% of the sample.

The source of this sequence is a woman under 30 in good health and CMV-seronegative. Material: PBMCs. The chain is encoded by TRBV19 joined to TRBJ1-4; TRBD1 is a possible D gene, resting on 6 matching bases. The encoded CDR3 is CASSTQGTRGEKLFF. Read as DNA, the sequence is TGTGCCAGTAGTACCCAGGGGACAAGGGGGGAAAAACTGTTTTTT.